These 12 T cell receptor beta chains were sequenced from one sample in a study of cytomegalovirus exposure and HLA in healthy donors. The PCR employed 60 Vbeta primers together with 13 Jbeta primers. Repertoires were generated with immunoSEQ multiplex PCR, while TCRdb's copy carries only in-frame clones and drops some. In the table there are about 250,000 clones, roughly 85% of which are singletons. The sequenced sample consisted of PBMCs. These receptors were taken from a girl aged 2 to 9 in good health and CMV-seronegative.

The sample holds one count of this clone. The genes are TRBV6-5 and TRBJ2-7, with 7 bases fitting TRBD2. CDR3 size: 14 residues. The V and J ends lost 4 bases and 5 bases, in that order; junction bases with no gene match: 8. Germline values: CDR1 MNHEY, CDR2 SVGAGI. The CDR3 sequence: CASSLERGMDEQYF. The CDR3 DNA reads TGTGCCAGCAGTTTGGAGCGGGGAATGGACGAGCAGTACTTC.

The chain uses TRBV27 and TRBJ1-2; no reliable D call. The V gene's germline CDR1 is MNHEY and CDR2 SMNVEV (reference sequence). This CDR3 region has 14 residues. The V gene lost 5 bases and the J gene lost 7 bases, with 17 bases spanning the gap. CDR3 nucleotide sequence: TGTGCCAGCAGTCAAAACAGCATTTTCCTTGGCTACACCTTC. Translating it yields CASSQNSIFLGYTF.

This chain joins TRBV6-1 and TRBJ1-1, with 7 nucleotides matching TRBD1. The V gene's germline CDR1 is MNHNS and CDR2 SASEGT. V shed 6 bases and J 0 bases; nucleotides not matched to a gene: 7. This CDR3 has 15 amino acids. The CDR3 protein is CASSATGSMNTEAFF. The DNA for the CDR3 is TGTGCCAGCAGCGCGACAGGGTCTATGAACACTGAAGCTTTCTTT.

The V call is TRBV4-1, the J call TRBJ1-4; D may be TRBD1 (5 bases). This CDR3 is built from 15 residues. Germline CDR1 reads MGHRA; CDR2 reads YSYEKL. V lost 4 bases and J 2 bases, leaving 11 bases between the germline ends. This CDR3 is CASSPLGHTNEKLFF. The CDR3 DNA sequence: TGCGCCAGCAGCCCGCTGGGGCACACTAATGAAAAACTGTTTTTT.

The rearrangement joins TRBV9 to TRBJ2-3, with 11 bases aligning to TRBD1. CDR1 is SGDLS and CDR2 is YYNGEE in the germline V gene. The V and J ends lost 3 bases and 2 bases, in that order; junction bases with no gene match: 5. This CDR3 is 16 amino acids long. CDR3 in DNA: TGTGCCAGCAGCGAAGGACAGGGGGCGCCCACAGATACGCAGTATTTT. Residues: CASSEGQGAPTDTQYF.

The gene calls are TRBV5-4 and TRBJ2-7; TRBD2 matches at 9 bases. The CDR3 extends over 15 amino acids. V shed 3 bases, J shed 3 bases, and the junction held 7 bases outside the gene matches. Germline V gene sequence: CDR1 SGHNT, CDR2 YYREEE (reference sequence). The CDR3 nucleotides read TGTGCCAGCAGCTCGGTAGAGACTAGCGGCTACGAGCAGTACTTC. It yields the protein CASSSVETSGYEQYF.

This clone occurred a few times. V is TRBV11-2 and J is TRBJ2-7; 10 nucleotides agree with TRBD2. Germline V gene lookup returns CDR1 SGHAT and CDR2 FQNNGV. The V and J ends lost 4 bases and 6 bases, in that order; junction bases with no gene match: 15. This CDR3 contains 17 residues. The CDR3 DNA follows: TGTGCCAGCAGCTCTGGGTTCGGAGCGGGGGGGCGTCGCGAGCAGTACTTC. Protein: CASSSGFGAGGRREQYF.

This clone was seen only a few times. V usage is TRBV27 and J usage is TRBJ1-2; D is undetermined. Germline V gene lookup returns CDR1 MNHEY and CDR2 SMNVEV (reference sequence). Trimming pared 6 bases from V and 6 bases from J, leaving 14 bases between. This CDR3 has 13 residues. The CDR3 region is CASRDAGYHGYTF. The CDR3 DNA sequence: TGTGCCAGCAGGGATGCGGGGTACCATGGCTACACCTTC.

This clone occurred a few times. This chain connects TRBV7-9 to TRBJ2-2, with unresolved D. Looked up from germline, CDR1 is SEHNR and CDR2 is FQNEAQ (reference sequence). This CDR3 region has 17 residues. V lost 4 bases, J lost 0 bases, and 15 bases lay in between. In DNA, the CDR3 is TGTGCCAGCAGCTCCTCAGCACAGTCTCCGAACACCGGGGAGCTGTTTTTT. Translated: CASSSSAQSPNTGELFF.

This rearrangement joins TRBV10-3 to TRBJ2-3; possibly TRBD2 for D (5 bases). CDR1 is ENHRY, CDR2 SYGVKD, per germline. The germline V and J ends were trimmed by 8 bases and 2 bases, with 14 bases remaining between them. There are 14 residues in the CDR3. Here the CDR3 reads CAIGRRTDTDTQYF. CDR3 sequence (DNA): TGTGCCATCGGGAGACGGACCGACACAGATACGCAGTATTTT.

This chain links TRBV11-2 with TRBJ1-6; 8 bases fit TRBD1. CDR3 size: 16 residues. Germline V gives CDR1 SGHAT, CDR2 FQNNGV. V shed 5 bases and J 5 bases; nucleotides not matched to a gene: 8. CDR3 coding DNA: TGTGCCAGCAGCCATCCGGGACAGGCCCATAATTCACCCCTCCACTTT. It encodes CASSHPGQAHNSPLHF.

J is TRBJ2-2 and V is TRBV10-3; 12 nucleotides agree with TRBD2. There are 17 residues in the CDR3. V shed 6 bases and J 1 base; nucleotides not matched to a gene: 6. CDR1 and CDR2 from the germline V gene are ENHRY and SYGVKD. In nucleotides, the CDR3 is TGTGCCATCAGCGCTGGACTAGCGGGACAGAACACCGGGGAGCTGTTTTTT. Translation: CAISAGLAGQNTGELFF.